The 30 T cell receptor beta chains below all came from one sample that was sequenced in a study of T cells after posttransplantation cyclophosphamide (dated by TCRdb to 2016 to 2017). Library preparation used the immunoSEQ multiplex PCR assay. This immuneACCESS table, as held by TCRdb, lists in-frame sequences with V and J called but not all clones. Of the missing ones, under half trace to an unresolved V gene in checked studies; the others have no known cause. The sample records approximately 34,000 clones, none occurring a single time. Of the sample, less than 7.5% falls within the top ten clones. Sequencing was carried out using PBMCs. The receptors were gathered from a woman in her fifties or sixties in good health and a related stem cell transplant donor.

The rearrangement joins TRBV28 to TRBJ2-7; D is unclear. Per germline, CDR1 MDHEN and CDR2 SYDVKM. This CDR3 has 18 amino acids. Trimming cost V 1 base and J 0 bases, with 19 bases left between them. The CDR3 here is CASSLYDGMAESSYEQYF. The CDR3 DNA reads TGTGCCAGCAGTTTATACGATGGAATGGCGGAGAGCTCCTACGAGCAGTACTTC.

There are many counts of this clone. The chain has TRBV12-3 or TRBV12-4 and TRBJ2-1; TRBD1 agrees at 9 bases. V lost 5 bases, J lost 8 bases, and 10 bases stayed unmatched. There are 15 residues in the CDR3. This CDR3 is CASSDRRTGVDEQFF. CDR3 DNA sequence: TGTGCCAGCAGTGACCGGCGGACAGGGGTTGATGAGCAGTTCTTC.

This clone was counted between two and nine times. The chain recombines TRBV27 with TRBJ2-3, with 12 bases matching TRBD2. Trimming removed 5 bases from V and 2 bases from J; junction bases left unmatched: 17. Germline V CDR1 and CDR2: MNHEY, SMNVEV (reference sequence). This CDR3 spans 20 amino acids. The CDR3 DNA sequence: TGTGCCAGCAGTCCGCCCGGTTTACTAGCGGGAGGACCCCCCACAGATACGCAGTATTTT. Amino acid sequence: CASSPPGLLAGGPPTDTQYF.

This clone was observed at least ten times. The rearrangement links TRBV5-1 to TRBJ2-1, with 10 bases that match TRBD1. The CDR3 is 15 amino acids. Germline trimming cut 7 bases from V and 6 bases from J; bases unmatched to any gene: 10. CDR1 SGHRS and CDR2 YFSETQ come from the germline V gene. DNA for the CDR3: TGCGCCAGCTCCGAACCGGACAGGGGGTCCAATGAGCAGTTCTTC. Translating it yields CASSEPDRGSNEQFF.

This clone occurred many times. This chain connects TRBV12-3 or TRBV12-4 to TRBJ1-1; tentative D call: TRBD1 (6 bases). V lost 3 bases and J 1 base, leaving 9 bases between the germline ends. This CDR3 spans 14 amino acids. This chain's CDR3 is CASSLDSGNTEAFF. In DNA, the CDR3 is TGTGCCAGCAGTTTGGACAGTGGGAACACTGAAGCTTTCTTT.

In its sample, this clone was seen many times. The rearrangement uses TRBV12-3 or TRBV12-4 and TRBJ1-2, with TRBD1 identical over 7 bases. The CDR3 is 14 amino acids. The J segment lost 3 bases and the V segment lost 7 bases, leaving 8 bases of the junction unmatched. The CDR3 DNA follows: TGTGCCAGCATTACGACAGGGTACCACTATGGCTACACCTTC. Translated: CASITTGYHYGYTF.

This clone was observed at least ten times. V is TRBV12-3 or TRBV12-4 and J is TRBJ1-5; D is unclear. V lost 4 bases and J lost 9, with 19 bases in between. CDR3 length equals 15 residues. The CDR3 here is CASSSPTRVDRPQHF. CDR3 DNA: TGTGCCAGCAGTTCCCCTACGCGAGTCGATAGGCCCCAGCATTTT.

This clone has at least ten counts. The genes are TRBV5-1 and TRBJ2-7, with 11 bases aligning to TRBD1. The CDR3 contains 15 residues. V was clipped by 2 bases and J by 6 bases; unmatched bases: 7. In germline, CDR1 is SGHRS, CDR2 YFSETQ. The CDR3 DNA is TGCGCCAGCAGCTTAGGACAGGGGGCGCATGGCGAGCAGTACTTC. Amino acid sequence: CASSLGQGAHGEQYF.

This clone was observed many times. The chain has TRBV28 and TRBJ2-3, with 7 bases fitting TRBD1. CDR3 length: 15 amino acids. V trimming: 3 bases; J trimming: 1 base; junction bases outside the gene matches: 4. Per the germline V gene, CDR1 is MDHEN and CDR2 is SYDVKM. Here the CDR3 reads CASSFWDRRTDTQYF. The CDR3 region has the DNA TGTGCCAGCAGTTTTTGGGACAGACGCACAGATACGCAGTATTTT.

This chain links TRBV30 with TRBJ2-7; TRBD1 agrees at 7 bases. Germline CDR1 reads GTSNPN; CDR2 reads SVGIG (reference sequence). Trimming took 3 bases from V and 3 from J; bases not matched to a gene: 2. The CDR3 spans 12 residues. The CDR3 spells CAWRGQYYEQYF. Here the CDR3 DNA reads TGTGCCTGGAGGGGACAGTACTACGAGCAGTACTTC.

This clone was detected a few times. J is TRBJ2-5 and V is TRBV12-5; 7 bases agree with TRBD2. This CDR3 has 13 amino acids. In germline, CDR1 is LGHNT, CDR2 FRNRAP. The J segment lost 6 bases and the V segment lost 6 bases, leaving 7 bases of the junction unmatched. CDR3 DNA sequence: TGTGCTAGTGGACGCCCGGGACTAAAGACCCAGTACTTC. It codes for CASGRPGLKTQYF. The full variable domain, completed using reference TRBV12-5 and TRBJ2-5, is DARVTQTPRHKVTEMGQEVTMRCQPILGHNTVFWYRQTMMQGLELLAYFRNRAPLDDSGMPKDRFSAEMPDATLATLKIQPSEPRDSAVYFCASGRPGLKTQYFGPGTRLLVL.

There are many counts of this clone. The V gene is TRBV28, the J gene TRBJ1-5; possibly TRBD1 for D (6 bases). This CDR3 has 15 residues. The V and J ends lost 6 bases and 4 bases respectively, with 16 bases between them. From germline, CDR1 is MDHEN and CDR2 SYDVKM. CDR3 amino acids: CASSEGGTLNQPQHF. In DNA, the CDR3 is TGTGCCAGCAGCGAGGGGGGGACACTTAATCAGCCCCAGCATTTT.

This clone was seen ten or more times. V gene TRBV27 combines with J gene TRBJ2-3, with D perhaps matching TRBD2 (6 bases). Trimming removed 0 bases from V and 1 base from J, with 17 bases in between. This CDR3 is built from 18 residues. Germline CDR1 and CDR2: MNHEY and SMNVEV (reference sequence). The CDR3 here is CASSLSGGGAVRTDTQYF. CDR3 nucleotides: TGTGCCAGCAGTTTATCCGGAGGAGGGGCAGTTCGCACAGATACGCAGTATTTT.

This clone showed up many times. The chain uses TRBV29-1 and TRBJ2-1; 9 nucleotides align to TRBD2. V was clipped by 1 base and J by 12 bases; unmatched bases: 10. The CDR3 runs 14 residues. Germline-derived CDR1 and CDR2 are SQVTM and ANQGSEA. The DNA for the CDR3 is TGCAGCGTTGAAGGCAGCGGGAGGCCCACGGGGCAGTTCTTC. Amino acids: CSVEGSGRPTGQFF.

This clone was counted a few times. V is TRBV18 and J is TRBJ2-5, with 8 bases that match TRBD2. J was trimmed by 4 bases and V by 2 bases; bases with no gene match: 3. Germline loops: CDR1 KGHSH, CDR2 LQKENI. This CDR3 is built from 14 residues. The chain's CDR3 is CASSPGTSPETQYF. In nucleotides, the CDR3 is TGTGCCAGCTCACCAGGGACTAGTCCAGAGACCCAGTACTTC.

At least ten counts were recorded for this clone. The chain links TRBV9 to TRBJ1-1, with 9 nucleotides matching TRBD1. The V segment lost 5 bases and the J segment 7 bases; nucleotides outside the gene matches: 18. The CDR3 has 17 amino acids. Germline V gene data show CDR1 as SGDLS and CDR2 as YYNGEE. CDR3 DNA: TGTGCCAGCAGGTCGGCTCCCCACCGGGACAGGGCTGTTGAAGCTTTCTTT. It codes for CASRSAPHRDRAVEAFF. The whole variable domain, remainder taken from reference TRBV9 and TRBJ1-1, is DSGVTQTPKHLITATGQRVTLRCSPRSGDLSVYWYQQSLDQGLQFLIQYYNGEERAKGNILERFSAQQFPDLHSELNLSSLELGDSALYFCASRSAPHRDRAVEAFFGQGTRLTVV.

The V gene is TRBV30, the J gene TRBJ1-1; TRBD1 matches at 7 bases. The V gene end was trimmed by 4 bases and the J gene end by 7 bases; junction bases not matched to a gene: 12. The CDR3 totals 14 residues. Germline values: CDR1 GTSNPN, CDR2 SVGIG (reference sequence). The CDR3 sequence: CAWIKGGSRLEAFF. DNA for the CDR3: TGTGCCTGGATTAAAGGGGGCTCCCGCCTTGAAGCTTTCTTT.

This clone has a handful of counts. The rearrangement joins TRBV29-1 to TRBJ1-1; tentatively, D is TRBD1 (5 bases). V was shortened by 7 bases and J by 1 base, with 13 bases between the two germline ends. The CDR3 is 13 residues long. Per germline, CDR1 SQVTM and CDR2 ANQGSEA. Here the CDR3 DNA reads TGCAGCGCCATCGGACAACAGAACACTGAAGCTTTCTTT. Residues: CSAIGQQNTEAFF.

This clone was detected many times. The V gene is TRBV30, the J gene TRBJ2-2; D is perhaps TRBD2 (6 bases). Germline CDR1 GTSNPN, CDR2 SVGIG (reference sequence). This CDR3 comprises 14 residues. V lost 5 bases to trimming and J lost 2 bases, with 12 bases between them. The CDR3 DNA follows: TGTGCCTGGCCTCGGGACTCTAACACCGGGGAGCTGTTTTTT. As protein: CAWPRDSNTGELFF.

The V call is TRBV6-5, the J call TRBJ2-7, with 7 bases aligning to TRBD2. After removal of 6 bases from V and 5 bases from J, the junction contained 10 bases not matched to a gene. This CDR3 region has 14 residues. The germline V gene has CDR1 MNHEY and CDR2 SVGAGI. The CDR3 spells CASSLFGGMDEQYF. The CDR3 coding sequence is TGTGCCAGCAGCCTCTTCGGGGGGATGGACGAGCAGTACTTC.

The rearrangement uses TRBV11-2 and TRBJ2-5; D remains unclear. Trimming shortened V by 1 base and J by 4 bases, and 10 bases separated the two germline ends. The CDR3 contains 14 residues. Looked up from germline, CDR1 is SGHAT and CDR2 is FQNNGV. The chain's CDR3 is CASSLGRARETQYF. As DNA, the CDR3 is TGTGCCAGCAGCTTAGGGAGAGCGAGAGAGACCCAGTACTTC.

This clone was seen ten or more times. The chain combines TRBV19 with TRBJ2-3; D is possibly TRBD1 (6 bases). Deletions cut 3 bases from V and 0 bases from J, with 13 bases between. This CDR3 comprises 16 residues. Germline CDR1 is LNHDA and CDR2 is SQIVND (reference sequence). For the CDR3, the DNA is TGTGCCAGTAGTATCCGACAGGCTCGAAGCACAGATACGCAGTATTTT. Translation: CASSIRQARSTDTQYF.

At least ten counts were recorded for this clone. CDR3 amino acids: CASSGLSSYEQYF. CDR3 DNA: TGTGCCAGCAGTGGACTAAGCTCCTACGAGCAGTACTTC. This chain uses TRBV28 with TRBJ2-7; a possible D gene is TRBD2 (6 bases). CDR1 is MDHEN, CDR2 SYDVKM, per germline. V lost 5 bases and J lost 0, with 8 bases in between. The CDR3 spans 13 residues.

This clone was detected ten times or more. V is TRBV13 and J is TRBJ2-7, with TRBD1 as a possible D gene (5 bases). Trimming took 5 bases from V and 5 from J, leaving 13 bases between them. The germline V gene has CDR1 PRHDT and CDR2 FYEKMQ (reference sequence). The CDR3 is made up of 13 amino acids. CDR3 region: CASSRGSRNEQYF. The DNA for the CDR3 is TGTGCCAGCAGCAGGGGAAGTAGAAACGAGCAGTACTTC.

This clone turned up a few times. The chain uses TRBV29-1 and TRBJ2-5; 8 positions match TRBD1. Trimming cost V 6 bases and J 5 bases; bases outside gene matches: 8. Per the germline V gene, CDR1 is SQVTM and CDR2 is ANQGSEA. The CDR3 contains 13 residues. DNA of the CDR3: TGCAGCGTGAGGACAGGGCCCCTGGAGACCCAGTACTTC. It specifies CSVRTGPLETQYF.

This clone was seen at least ten times. This sequence joins TRBV6-1 and TRBJ1-1; D not certain. The CDR3 runs 14 residues. Trimming left V 0 bases short and J 7 bases short, with 12 bases between. CDR1 is MNHNS and CDR2 is SASEGT in the germline V gene. The chain's CDR3 is CASSEAPGFSEAFF. The DNA of the CDR3 is TGTGCCAGCAGTGAAGCGCCGGGGTTCAGTGAAGCTTTCTTT.

This clone was counted ten times or more. V and J are TRBV19 and TRBJ1-1; 11 bases are shared with TRBD1. After removal of 7 bases from V and 4 bases from J, the junction contained 8 bases not matched to a gene. The CDR3 runs to 15 residues. Looked up from germline, CDR1 is LNHDA and CDR2 is SQIVND (reference sequence). Here the CDR3 reads CASKDRGHEGTEAFF. The CDR3 DNA follows: TGTGCCAGTAAGGACAGGGGGCATGAGGGCACTGAAGCTTTCTTT.

This clone was observed many times. This rearrangement joins TRBV2 to TRBJ2-2; 9 bases align to TRBD1. Germline-derived CDR1 and CDR2 are SNHLY and FYNNEI. J gave up 6 bases and V 2 bases, and 19 bases lay outside the gene matches. The CDR3 is 20 amino acids. The CDR3 is CASSENHRGLGGGLAGELFF. The CDR3 coding sequence is TGTGCCAGCAGTGAAAACCACAGGGGGCTCGGGGGAGGGCTGGCCGGGGAGCTGTTTTTT.

V usage is TRBV11-1 and J usage is TRBJ2-3, with TRBD2 matching 9 bases. The V gene's germline CDR1 is SGHAT and CDR2 FQDESV (reference sequence). V lost 2 bases to trimming and J lost 1 base; unmatched junction nucleotides: 7. CDR3 length equals 17 residues. CDR3 sequence reads: CASSLISGRGGTDTQYF. In DNA, the CDR3 is TGTGCCAGCAGCTTAATTAGCGGGAGAGGGGGCACAGATACGCAGTATTTT.

The rearrangement uses TRBV30 and TRBJ1-1, with a tentative D call TRBD1 (6 bases). The V and J ends lost 0 bases and 1 base respectively, with 15 bases between them. CDR3 size: 16 residues. The germline CDR1 and CDR2 sequences are GTSNPN and SVGIG (reference sequence). In DNA form, the CDR3 reads TGTGCCTGGAGTGTAGGGGGGGGGCTGGGGAACACTGAAGCTTTCTTT. Translating gives CAWSVGGGLGNTEAFF.